This T cell receptor beta chain was retrieved from a study of PD-1 blockade in classical Hodgkin lymphoma. Study-wide results and caveats: Exclusion was the outcome for patients who began nivolumab under 1 year after ASCT.

Documented time point: cycle 4 day 1 (C4D1), after six to seven weeks of nivolumab. Every one of the patients relapsed after autologous stem cell transplantation (brentuximab vedotin exposure was variable). Repertoires were generated with immunoSEQ multiplex PCR, while TCRdb's copy carries only in-frame clones and drops some. The sample lists approximately 49,000 clones; 80% were seen once. With respect to this clone: The antigen remains unidentified. Other DNA variants within this sample encode the same CDR3.

V lost 3 bases to trimming and J lost 6 bases, with 13 bases between them. Germline assignment: CDR1 SGHDT and CDR2 YYEEEE. The CDR3 sequence is 14 residues long. The starting material was peripheral blood mononuclear cells (PBMCs), obtained before the fourth cycle of nivolumab. This chain joins TRBV5-6 and TRBJ2-1; D may match TRBD1 or TRBD2 (5 bases each). The sequence was obtained from a human donor with classical Hodgkin lymphoma. CDR3 bases: TGTGCCAGCAGCTCCCGGCCTGGGGGCAATGAGCAGTTCTTC. The encoded protein is CASSSRPGGNEQFF.